The rows below give T cell receptor beta chains drawn from one sample of a study of cytomegalovirus exposure and HLA in healthy donors. The assay was immunoSEQ multiplex PCR, and TCRdb's table has in-frame clones only and misses some. The sample holds some 150,000 clones, 75% to 85% seen once. Sequencing was done on a sample of PBMCs. The receptors shown here come from a woman aged 50 to 60 in good health and CMV-seronegative. Each CDR3 is given with its conserved first and last residue. The D gene is left open where the match is weak. Clone size is given for some rows only: seen once, a few or many times, or a class if the clone is expanded.

abundance	v_gene	j_gene	d_gene	CDR3nt	CDR3aa
many	TRBV25-1	TRBJ2-4	.	TGTGCCAGCAGTGTCGCCCGGGGGGCTATGGGCAAAAACATTCAGTACTTC	CASSVARGAMGKNIQYF
.	TRBV7-2	TRBJ2-7	.	TGTGCCAGCAGCTTCGGGACCTACGAGCAGTACTTC	CASSFGTYEQYF
.	TRBV15	TRBJ2-7	TRBD1	TGTGCCACCAGCAGGCCCGGGACAGGGACCTACGAGCAGTACTTC	CATSRPGTGTYEQYF
.	TRBV6-6	TRBJ1-1	.	TGTGCCAGCAGTTACTTGAGGGAAACGGAAGCTTTCTTT	CASSYLRETEAFF
.	TRBV9	TRBJ2-1	TRBD1	TGTGCCAGCAGCCCCTCCGGGACAGGGGCGGGAAATGAGCAGTTCTTC	CASSPSGTGAGNEQFF
.	TRBV6-5	TRBJ1-1	.	TGTGCCAGCGGCGCTACAGGGAAGGCTGAAGCTTTCTTT	CASGATGKAEAFF
.	TRBV4-2	TRBJ2-5	TRBD2	TGTGCCACCCGGGCTAGCGGGAGGGCGGGGCCCCAAGAGGCCCAGTACTTC	CATRASGRAGPQEAQYF
.	TRBV4-2	TRBJ2-1	.	TGTGCCAGCAGCCAAGCGGAGTATAGCTCCTACAATGAGCAGTTCTTC	CASSQAEYSSYNEQFF
.	TRBV7-8	TRBJ1-4	TRBD1	TGTGCCAGCAGCTTACGAGACAGGGCCTTGGGAACTAATGAAAAACTGTTTTTT	CASSLRDRALGTNEKLFF
.	TRBV7-2	TRBJ2-1	.	TGTGCCAGCAGCTCCTCATCGGGAGTTTGGAGGAGCAATGAGCAGTTCTTC	CASSSSSGVWRSNEQFF
.	TRBV5-1	TRBJ2-3	.	TGCGCCAGCAGCCCGGGACTTTCTAGCACAGATACGCAGTATTTT	CASSPGLSSTDTQYF
.	TRBV29-1	TRBJ2-1	TRBD1	TGCAGCGTCAGGGCACGAGACAGGGCCCCCAATGAGCAGTTCTTC	CSVRARDRAPNEQFF
.	TRBV7-2	TRBJ2-3	TRBD2	TGTGCCAGCAGCTCCTTAGCGGGGGCCAGCACAGATACGCAGTATTTT	CASSSLAGASTDTQYF
.	TRBV7-2	TRBJ2-5	.	TGTGCCAGCAGCGACTTAAAGGGGCAAGAGACCCAGTACTTC	CASSDLKGQETQYF
.	TRBV27	TRBJ2-7	.	TGTGCCAGCAGTGTGGGACACCCGAGCTCCTACGAGCAGTACTTC	CASSVGHPSSYEQYF
.	TRBV13	TRBJ2-1	.	TGTGCCAGCGAGGGTTCGTTATACAATGAGCAGCTCTTC	CASEGSLYNEQLF
.	TRBV14	TRBJ1-6	.	TGTGCCAGCAGCCTCAGGGATAATTATTCACCCCTCCACTTT	CASSLRDNYSPLHF
.	TRBV5-3	TRBJ1-2	TRBD1	TGTGCCAGAAGTCCAGCCCCGGGACAGGGGGCCCATGGCTACACCTTC	CARSPAPGQGAHGYTF
.	TRBV6-4	TRBJ2-5	TRBD2	TGTGCCAGCAGTGACTCGACGCTGAGCGGGGACCGCTGGGAGACCCAGTACTTC	CASSDSTLSGDRWETQYF
.	TRBV7-9	TRBJ2-7	TRBD2	TGTGCCAGCAGCTTAGCCGGACTAGGAGCCTACGAGCAGTACTTC	CASSLAGLGAYEQYF
.	TRBV6-1	TRBJ2-1	TRBD2	TGTGCCAGCAGTAACCTAGCGGGGGCCTACAATGAGCAGTTCTTC	CASSNLAGAYNEQFF
.	TRBV7-2	TRBJ2-6	.	TGTGCCAGCAGCTACACAGGCGCCGCTGGGGCCAACGTCCTGACTTTC	CASSYTGAAGANVLTF
.	TRBV6-5	TRBJ2-7	.	TGTGCCAGCAGTTACGGTCCTTCCTCCTACGAGCAGTACTTC	CASSYGPSSYEQYF
many	TRBV6-5	TRBJ2-1	.	TGTGCCAGCAGTCGACCGGACATTCGGGAGCAGTTCTTC	CASSRPDIREQFF
.	TRBV5-6	TRBJ2-1	TRBD2	TGTGCCAGCAGCAAACTAGCGGGAGCTCTTAATGAGCAGTTCTTC	CASSKLAGALNEQFF
.	TRBV11-3	TRBJ1-1	.	TGTGCCAGCAGCAAAGGGGCCCTGGGCACTGAAGCTTTCTTT	CASSKGALGTEAFF
.	TRBV5-1	TRBJ2-3	TRBD1	TGCGCCAGCAGCTCGTCCCGGGACAGGGTCGGGGCAGATACGCAGTATTTT	CASSSSRDRVGADTQYF
.	TRBV9	TRBJ2-2	TRBD2	TGTGCCAGCAGCCTTGGGACTAGCGGGGTCACCGGGGAGCTGTTTTTT	CASSLGTSGVTGELFF
.	TRBV7-6	TRBJ1-1	TRBD1	TGTGCCGGGAATCTTTTGGGGAGACAGGGCATTTGGAACACTGAAGCTTTCTTT	CAGNLLGRQGIWNTEAFF
.	TRBV4-2	TRBJ2-1	TRBD2	TGTGCCAGCAGCCGAAATAGCGGGAGTTGGAATGAGCAGTTCTTC	CASSRNSGSWNEQFF
.	TRBV4-2	TRBJ2-7	.	TGTGCCAGCAGCCCAAGACTAGTTGGGGGCTACGAGCAGTACTTC	CASSPRLVGGYEQYF
.	TRBV29-1	TRBJ2-7	.	TGCAGTCATGGCCCCGCGGTACCCTACGAGCAGTACTTC	CSHGPAVPYEQYF
.	TRBV19	TRBJ1-1	.	TGTGCCAGTAGTATTGGGCAGGGGTATGGCACTGAAGCTTTCTTT	CASSIGQGYGTEAFF
few	TRBV19	TRBJ2-3	TRBD1	TGTGCCAGTTTGGACAGGGGAGGGACAGATACGCAGTATTTT	CASLDRGGTDTQYF
.	TRBV29-1	TRBJ1-3	TRBD1	TGCAGCGTTGACCCGGGACAGCCCGGGTCCACCATATATTTT	CSVDPGQPGSTIYF